What follows are 13 T cell receptor beta chains derived from one specimen sequenced in a study of blood T cell repertoires in COVID-19. Sequencing was performed with immunoSEQ multiplex PCR; in TCRdb, only in-frame clones are kept and a portion is missing. The table includes about 280,000 clones, roughly 90% detected once. The specimen sequenced was PBMCs or T cells enriched from blood (not recorded which). Source of these receptors: a woman aged 55 to 70 who had recovered from COVID-19.

CDR3 in DNA: TGTGCCAGCAGCGTGAGGACTAGCGGGGGGAATGAGCAGTTCTTC. It is translated as CASSVRTSGGNEQFF. The rearrangement joins TRBV9 to TRBJ2-1, with 14 bases identical to TRBD2. CDR3 length: 15 amino acids. Trimming at V came to 2 bases and at J to 7 bases, leaving 2 bases not matched to a gene. Germline V gene lookup returns CDR1 SGDLS and CDR2 YYNGEE.

The chain uses TRBV24-1 and TRBJ2-1, with 13 bases fitting TRBD2. Germline-derived CDR1 and CDR2 are KGHDR and SFDVKD. V dropped 5 bases and J dropped 10; count of bases not matched to a gene: 4. CDR3 length: 14 residues. CDR3 sequence reads: CATSGTSGSSEQFF. Here the CDR3 DNA reads TGTGCCACCAGTGGGACTAGCGGGAGTTCCGAGCAGTTCTTC.

In this sample, this clone turned up a few times. This chain joins TRBV19 and TRBJ2-2, with D perhaps TRBD2 (6 bases). Between the trimmed V and J ends, which lost 7 bases and 4 bases, there was a span of 16 bases. The CDR3 runs to 15 residues. CDR1 LNHDA and CDR2 SQIVND come from the germline V gene (reference sequence). The CDR3 region has the DNA TGTGCCAGTATCGGGGGTAGCGGATCCACCGGGGAGCTGTTTTTT. This translates into CASIGGSGSTGELFF.

The chain joins TRBV11-3 to TRBJ1-5, with D maybe TRBD1 (5 bases). The V gene's germline CDR1 is SGHNT and CDR2 YENEEA. V dropped 0 bases and J dropped 3 bases, with 6 bases sitting between them. The CDR3 totals 14 residues. This CDR3 reads CASSLDGANQPQHF. As DNA, the CDR3 is TGTGCCAGCAGCTTAGATGGGGCCAATCAGCCCCAGCATTTT. Complete variable domain (other parts from reference TRBV11-3 and TRBJ1-5): EAGVVQSPRYKIIEKKQPVAFWCNPISGHNTLYWYLQNLGQGPELLIRYENEEAVDDSQLPKDRFSAERLKGVDSTLKIQPAELGDSAVYLCASSLDGANQPQHFGDGTRLSIL.

The rearrangement joins TRBV30 to TRBJ1-3; 9 bases match TRBD1. The germline V gene encodes CDR1 GTSNPN and CDR2 SVGIG (reference sequence). V dropped 0 bases and J dropped 8; count of bases not matched to a gene: 2. This CDR3 is built from 13 residues. CDR3 residues: CAWSVQGADTIYF. DNA of the CDR3: TGTGCCTGGAGTGTACAGGGGGCGGACACCATATATTTT.

This clone is a singleton in its sample. The chain recombines TRBV6-5 with TRBJ2-7; perhaps TRBD2 as D (5 bases). Germline loops: CDR1 MNHEY, CDR2 SVGAGI. The CDR3 covers 14 residues. V dropped 4 bases and J dropped 1 base, with 11 bases sitting between them. The CDR3 region is CASSSNSVSYEQYF. The CDR3 region has the DNA TGTGCCAGCAGTTCTAATAGCGTATCCTACGAGCAGTACTTC.

A single count supports this clone. The V gene is TRBV20-1, the J gene TRBJ2-7; D possibly corresponds to TRBD1 (6 bases). Looked up from germline, CDR1 is DFQATT and CDR2 is SNEGSKA (reference sequence). V lost 3 bases, J lost 3 bases, and 18 bases lay in between. The CDR3 runs to 15 residues. CDR3 sequence: CSASPRGARFYEQYF. Here the CDR3 DNA reads TGCAGTGCTAGTCCCAGGGGCGCCCGTTTCTACGAGCAGTACTTC.

The chain has TRBV28 and TRBJ1-5; D is perhaps TRBD1 (5 bases). CDR1 and CDR2 (germline): MDHEN, SYDVKM. The germline V and J ends were trimmed by 7 bases and 6 bases, with 16 bases remaining between them. The CDR3 runs 14 residues. The CDR3: CASTPGQGVQPQHF. DNA for the CDR3: TGTGCCAGCACTCCAGGGCAAGGTGTTCAGCCCCAGCATTTT.

V gene TRBV21-1 combines with J gene TRBJ1-2; the table's D call, TRBD1, has no DNA check behind it. TRBV21-1 is described as a pseudogene. This CDR3 is 14 amino acids long. The CDR3 reads CASSKGATQGGYTF. The CDR3 coding sequence is TGTGCCAGCAGCAAGGGGGCCACGCAGGGTGGCTACACCTTC.

The V call is TRBV5-6, the J call TRBJ2-7, with D perhaps TRBD1 (6 bases). Germline lookup yields CDR1 SGHDT and CDR2 YYEEEE. There are 15 residues in the CDR3. V was trimmed by 4 bases and J by 6 bases, leaving 20 bases between them. CDR3 region: CASSLQRYGTTEQYF. The CDR3 DNA is TGTGCCAGCAGCCTTCAAAGGTACGGGACAACCGAGCAGTACTTC.

This clone was recorded a few times. The rearrangement links TRBV7-3 to TRBJ2-2, with D tentatively TRBD2 (5 bases). Germline CDR1 and CDR2: SGHTA and FQGTGA. The CDR3 is 16 residues long. Trimming left V 6 bases short and J 2 bases short, with 16 bases between. In DNA, the CDR3 is TGTGCCAGCAGATCCCGGACCGGGATTAACACCGGGGAGCTGTTTTTT. Protein sequence: CASRSRTGINTGELFF.

J is TRBJ1-1 and V is TRBV12-5, with 8 bases matching TRBD1. The V gene's germline CDR1 is LGHNT and CDR2 FRNRAP. This CDR3 comprises 14 residues. V shed 6 bases, J shed 4 bases, and the junction held 7 bases outside the gene matches. The CDR3 reads CASGLGQGGTEAFF. As DNA, the CDR3 is TGTGCTAGTGGCCTCGGACAGGGTGGCACTGAAGCTTTCTTT. The full variable domain, rest sourced from reference TRBV12-5 and TRBJ1-1, is DARVTQTPRHKVTEMGQEVTMRCQPILGHNTVFWYRQTMMQGLELLAYFRNRAPLDDSGMPKDRFSAEMPDATLATLKIQPSEPRDSAVYFCASGLGQGGTEAFFGQGTRLTVV.

The rearrangement joins TRBV10-3 to TRBJ2-3; weak D call: TRBD1 (5 bases). The germline V gene encodes CDR1 ENHRY and CDR2 SYGVKD. Trimming left V 0 bases short and J 7 bases short, with 11 bases between. This CDR3 contains 14 residues. As DNA, the CDR3 is TGTGCCATCAGTGAGTCTCTGGACATTAATACGCAGTATTTT. Encoded protein: CAISESLDINTQYF.